Detailed here is one T cell receptor beta chain. No antigen is known for it. The entry originates in a study of cytomegalovirus exposure and HLA in healthy donors. The CDR3 runs to 15 residues. The V and J ends lost 5 bases and 5 bases, in that order; junction bases with no gene match: 10. Germline V gives CDR1 LNHDA, CDR2 SQIVND (reference sequence). General observations from the study: There were under 200 TCR beta chains listed as cytomegalovirus-associated. Cytomegalovirus status was reportedly diagnosed by the classifier with high specificity and sensitivity.

Here immunoSEQ multiplex PCR was the method, and the copy in TCRdb shows in-frame clones only, minus some. The sample lists about 220,000 clones; 75% to 95% were seen once. This chain links TRBV19 with TRBJ1-1, with TRBD1 matching 8 bases. Sequencing was performed on PBMCs. The sequence was obtained from a woman between 18 and 30 years old in good health and CMV-seronegative. As DNA, the CDR3 is TGTGCCAGTAGTGTGAATGGACAGGGAGGGACTGAAGCTTTCTTT. Residues: CASSVNGQGGTEAFF. Full variable domain (missing parts from reference TRBV19 and TRBJ1-1): DGGITQSPKYLFRKEGQNVTLSCEQNLNHDAMYWYRQDPGQGLRLIYYSQIVNDFQKGDIAEGYSVSREKKESFPLTVTSAQKNPTAFYLCASSVNGQGGTEAFFGQGTRLTVV.